A selection of T cell receptor beta chains follows, all from one sample in a study of cytomegalovirus exposure and HLA in healthy donors. Clones were read by immunoSEQ multiplex PCR, and TCRdb kept only the in-frame ones, dropping some. This sample has 130,000 to 150,000 clones; about 80% occur once, and the top ten carry around 4.3%. Sequenced sample: PBMCs. The origin of the receptors is a man between 40 and 49 years old in good health and CMV-seronegative. Each CDR3 is given with its conserved first and last residue. Fields, in order: CDR3 length, V gene, J gene, D gene, CDR3 protein. D genes are given only for firm matches.

>15|TRBV5-1|TRBJ1-5|TRBD1
CASSLTGDLRGPQHF
>15|TRBV11-2|TRBJ1-1|NA
CASSPQGAMNTEAFF
>16|TRBV7-2|TRBJ1-4|TRBD1
CASSPGQGRGFEKLFF
>13|TRBV10-1|TRBJ1-2|NA
CASSEHIDYGYTF
>14|TRBV6-5|TRBJ1-3|TRBD1
CASRDRGGGNTIYF
>17|TRBV5-8|TRBJ2-2|NA
CASSLARQGTNTGELFF
>10|TRBV20-1|TRBJ2-1|NA
CSAHYNEQFF
>14|TRBV12-5|TRBJ2-7|NA
CASGFSPGGYEQYF
>15|TRBV19|TRBJ1-6|NA
CASSAGQWSNSPLHF
>15|TRBV19|TRBJ2-1|NA
CASSTYARGYNEQFF
>13|TRBV7-3|TRBJ1-1|TRBD1
CASSPTGGTEAFF
>18|TRBV19|TRBJ1-5|NA
CASTAVRAGLSPNQPQHF
>15|TRBV6-5|TRBJ1-5|TRBD1
CASSSSGGDRQPQHF
>12|TRBV5-1|TRBJ2-1|NA
CASSYQVSEQFF
>12|TRBV7-8|TRBJ1-5|NA
CASSLNGVTEHF
>14|TRBV7-8|TRBJ1-1|NA
CASIQGLGWTEAFF
>14|TRBV2|TRBJ1-2|TRBD1
CASSKGDRDYGYTF
>16|TRBV11-2|TRBJ2-7|TRBD1
CASSQNRDSLNYEQYF
>12|TRBV6-5|TRBJ1-3|NA
CASGFPGNTIYF